This T cell receptor beta chain was documented in a study of blood T cell repertoires in COVID-19. Study as a whole: PBMCs, B-cell-depleted T cells, or T cells provided the cDNA or gDNA that made up the material.

Generated by immunoSEQ multiplex PCR, the TCRdb table keeps only in-frame clones and is missing some. The table records 72,000 or so clones, around 82% of them present only once. Sample: peripheral blood. The receptor was derived from a man older than 75 with active COVID-19.

The CDR3 reads CASSETDRRYEQYF. DNA of the CDR3: TGTGCCAGCAGCGAAACTGACAGACGCTACGAGCAGTACTTC. The rearrangement links TRBV5-6 to TRBJ2-7; D possibly corresponds to TRBD1 (5 bases). V lost 4 bases to trimming and J lost 3 bases, with 14 bases between them. Germline CDR1 is SGHDT and CDR2 is YYEEEE. CDR3 length: 14 amino acids.